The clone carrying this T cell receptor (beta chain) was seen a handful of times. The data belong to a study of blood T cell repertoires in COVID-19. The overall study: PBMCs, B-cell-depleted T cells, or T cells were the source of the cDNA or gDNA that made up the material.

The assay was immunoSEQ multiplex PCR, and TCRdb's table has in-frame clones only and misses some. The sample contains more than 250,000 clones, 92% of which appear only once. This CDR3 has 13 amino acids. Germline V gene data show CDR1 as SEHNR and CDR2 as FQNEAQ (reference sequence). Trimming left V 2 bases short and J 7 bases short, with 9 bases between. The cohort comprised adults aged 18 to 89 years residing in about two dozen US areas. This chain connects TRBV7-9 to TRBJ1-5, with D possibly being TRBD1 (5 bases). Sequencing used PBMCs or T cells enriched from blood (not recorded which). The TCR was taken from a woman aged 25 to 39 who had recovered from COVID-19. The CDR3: CASSLRGGQPQHF. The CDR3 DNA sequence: TGTGCCAGCAGCTTAAGGGGAGGACAGCCCCAGCATTTT.